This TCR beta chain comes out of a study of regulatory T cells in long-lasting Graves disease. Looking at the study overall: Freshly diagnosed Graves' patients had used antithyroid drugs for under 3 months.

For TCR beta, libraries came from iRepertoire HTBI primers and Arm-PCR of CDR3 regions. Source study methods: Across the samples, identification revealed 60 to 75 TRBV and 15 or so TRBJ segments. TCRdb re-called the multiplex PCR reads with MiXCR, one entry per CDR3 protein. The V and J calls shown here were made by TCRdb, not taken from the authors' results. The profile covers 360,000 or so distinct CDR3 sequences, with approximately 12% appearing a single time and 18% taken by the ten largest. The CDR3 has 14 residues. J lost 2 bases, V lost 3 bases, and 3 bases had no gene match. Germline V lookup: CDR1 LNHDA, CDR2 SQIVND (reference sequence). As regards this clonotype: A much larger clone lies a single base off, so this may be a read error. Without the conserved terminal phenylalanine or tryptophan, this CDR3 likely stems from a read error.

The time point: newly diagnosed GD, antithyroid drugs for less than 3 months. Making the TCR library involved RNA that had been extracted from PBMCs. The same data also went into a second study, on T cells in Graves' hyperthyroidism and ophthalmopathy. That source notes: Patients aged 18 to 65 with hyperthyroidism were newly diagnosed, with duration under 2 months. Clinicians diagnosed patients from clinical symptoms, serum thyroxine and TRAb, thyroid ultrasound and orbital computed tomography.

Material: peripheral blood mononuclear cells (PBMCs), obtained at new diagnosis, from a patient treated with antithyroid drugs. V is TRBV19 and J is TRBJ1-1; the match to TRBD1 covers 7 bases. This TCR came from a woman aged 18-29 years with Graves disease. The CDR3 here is CASSIRDRNTEAFL. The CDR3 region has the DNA TGTGCCAGTAGTATTCGGGACAGAAACACTGAAGCTTTCCTT.